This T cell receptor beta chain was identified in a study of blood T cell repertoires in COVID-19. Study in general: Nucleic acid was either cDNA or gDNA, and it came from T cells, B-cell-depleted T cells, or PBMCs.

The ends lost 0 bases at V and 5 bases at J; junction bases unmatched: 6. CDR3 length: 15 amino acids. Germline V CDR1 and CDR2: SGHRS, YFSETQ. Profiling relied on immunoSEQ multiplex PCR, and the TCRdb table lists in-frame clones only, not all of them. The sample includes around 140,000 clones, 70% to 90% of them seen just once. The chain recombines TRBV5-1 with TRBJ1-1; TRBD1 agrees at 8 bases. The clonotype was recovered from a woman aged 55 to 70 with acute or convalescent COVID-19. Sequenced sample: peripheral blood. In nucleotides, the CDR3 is TGCGCCAGCAGCTTGGAAAGACAGGGGTTGACTGAAGCTTTCTTT. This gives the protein CASSLERQGLTEAFF.